This is a list of T cell receptor beta chains from one sample in a study of CD8+CD57+ T cells in acquired aplastic anemia. TCRdb re-derived calls from the reads in MiXCR, one entry per CDR3 protein. Altogether about 58,000 distinct CDR3 sequences are present, 57% being singletons, with the ten largest covering about 15%. Sequenced sample: sorted CD4+, CD8+, or CD8+CD57+ T cells (not recorded which) from PBMCs. The source of these receptors is a human donor with aplastic anemia. CDR3s include the opening cysteine and the closing phenylalanine or tryptophan. The D gene is left open where the match is weak. Size values are once, few and many counts, or a class for expanded clones, and some rows have none.

clone size	V gene	J gene	D gene	CDR3 protein	CDR3 DNA
-	TRBV29-1	TRBJ1-2	TRBD1	CSAAGGGYGYTF	TGCAGCGCCGCAGGGGGCGGCTATGGCTACACCTTC
-	TRBV24-1	TRBJ1-2	TRBD1	CATSGLQGDRYYGYTF	TGTGCCACCAGTGGTCTACAGGGGGATAGGTACTATGGCTACACCTTC
many	TRBV7-9	TRBJ1-3	TRBD1	CASSPTQDRGQTIYF	TGTGCCAGCAGTCCAACTCAGGACAGGGGGCAGACCATATATTTT
once	TRBV10-3	TRBJ1-6	-	CAIKAGMNSPLHF	TGTGCCATCAAGGCAGGGATGAATTCACCCCTCCACTTT
-	TRBV7-6	TRBJ2-3	-	CASSLGGREGTQYF	TGTGCCAGCAGCTTAGGGGGTAGAGAGGGTACGCAGTATTTT
few	TRBV4-3	TRBJ2-5	-	CASSQDLHGGEGETQYF	TGCGCCAGCAGCCAAGATCTTCACGGGGGAGAAGGGGAGACCCAGTACTTC
-	TRBV27	TRBJ1-1	TRBD1	CASSLRDRGTEAFF	TGTGCCAGCAGTCTCCGGGACAGGGGAACTGAAGCTTTCTTT
many	TRBV12-3/TRBV12-4	TRBJ2-3	TRBD1	CASSAHRGSTDTQYF	TGTGCCAGCAGTGCCCACAGGGGATCCACAGATACGCAGTATTTT
-	TRBV9	TRBJ1-2	TRBD1	CAISSAGQGGYTF	TGTGCCATCAGCTCTGCCGGACAGGGGGGCTACACCTTC
-	TRBV6-1	TRBJ2-6	-	CASSDTGLGSGANVLTF	TGTGCCAGCAGTGATACAGGTTTGGGCTCTGGGGCCAACGTCCTGACTTTC
once	TRBV13	TRBJ2-7	TRBD1	CASSAPGQTSYEQYF	TGTGCCAGCAGCGCTCCGGGACAGACTTCCTACGAGCAGTACTTC
many	TRBV28	TRBJ1-1	-	CASSFREGTEAFF	TGTGCCAGCAGTTTCCGGGAGGGCACTGAAGCTTTCTTT
many	TRBV4-1	TRBJ2-7	-	CASSRDSETEQYF	TGCGCCAGCAGCCGGGACTCAGAAACCGAGCAGTACTTC
-	TRBV7-9	TRBJ1-2	-	CASSFYRAEGYTF	TGTGCCAGCAGCTTCTACAGGGCAGAAGGCTACACCTTC
many	TRBV27	TRBJ2-7	-	CASSLGRADEQYF	TGTGCCAGCAGTTTAGGAAGGGCCGACGAGCAGTACTTC
-	TRBV7-6	TRBJ2-1	-	CAYNEQFF	TGTGCGTACAATGAGCAGTTCTTC
few	TRBV5-6	TRBJ2-5	TRBD1	CASSNSDRGLQETQHF	TGTGCCAGCAGCAACTCGGACAGGGGGCTTCAAGAGACCCAGCACTTC
-	TRBV2	TRBJ1-1	-	CASWKSGYTEAFF	TGTGCCAGCTGGAAATCCGGATACACTGAAGCTTTCTTT
-	TRBV6-1	TRBJ1-1	TRBD1	CASSRQGLLTFF	TGTGCCAGCAGCCGACAGGGCTTGCTGACTTTCTTT
many	TRBV5-1	TRBJ1-2	-	CASSLAGFDGYTF	TGCGCCAGCAGTCTTGCGGGTTTTGACGGCTACACCTTC
-	TRBV7-9	TRBJ2-7	-	CASSLVGEQYF	TGTGCCAGCAGCTTAGTTGGGGAGCAGTACTTC
many	TRBV30	TRBJ1-1	-	CAWSPGNTEAFF	TGTGCCTGGAGTCCAGGGAACACTGAAGCTTTCTTT
many	TRBV19	TRBJ2-2	TRBD2	CASTFLAGGDTGELFF	TGTGCCAGTACTTTCCTAGCGGGGGGGGACACCGGGGAGCTGTTTTTT
-	TRBV11-2	TRBJ2-7	TRBD2	CASSLPPGTSGSEQYF	TGTGCCAGCAGTTTGCCCCCGGGAACTAGCGGGAGCGAGCAGTACTTC
-	TRBV7-6	TRBJ2-7	TRBD1	CASSPRTGGYEQYF	TGTGCCAGCAGCCCCAGGACAGGGGGCTACGAGCAGTACTTC
-	TRBV10-2	TRBJ2-1	-	CATGGRNNEQFF	TGCGCCACCGGGGGGCGCAACAATGAGCAGTTCTTC
-	TRBV29-1	TRBJ1-1	-	CSVGALGGEAFF	TGCAGCGTTGGTGCGTTGGGGGGTGAAGCTTTCTTT
few	TRBV7-8	TRBJ2-3	-	CASSFISDTQYF	TGTGCCAGCAGCTTTATCTCAGATACGCAGTATTTT
-	TRBV6-1	TRBJ1-1	TRBD1	CASSKEPTGAGEAFF	TGTGCCAGCAGTAAAGAACCTACAGGGGCGGGTGAAGCTTTCTTT